This entry is about one T cell receptor (beta chain). In the original analysis: Amplifying reference gene primers gave estimates of nucleated cell counts. Sequenced by immunoSEQ multiplex PCR; TCRdb stores in-frame clones only, minus some. V, J and clone size are taken as reported in that table, and D and trimming were inferred from the DNA itself. The sample records about 42,000 clones, more than 60% being singletons. The data belong to a study of blood T cell repertoires in COVID-19. Turning to the study itself: Researchers got acute and convalescent COVID-19 samples from the United States, Italy and Spain.

CDR1 is KGHDR and CDR2 is SFDVKD in the germline V gene. Trimming removed 5 bases from V and 8 bases from J, with 11 bases in between. The CDR3 extends over 12 amino acids. The receptor comes from a woman aged 65 to 85 with acute or convalescent COVID-19. Sample: peripheral blood. The rearrangement links TRBV24-1 to TRBJ1-1, with TRBD1 as a possible D gene (5 bases). The CDR3 sequence: CATSGNQGEAFF. The CDR3 DNA sequence: TGTGCCACCAGTGGCAATCAGGGCGAAGCTTTCTTT.